Below are 8 T cell receptor beta chains sequenced from a single sample in a study of cytomegalovirus exposure and HLA in healthy donors (dated by TCRdb to 2017 to 2019). The library was produced with the immunoSEQ multiplex PCR assay. TCRdb mirrors the immuneACCESS table, restricted to in-frame sequences. Some clones are absent from its copies; in checked studies, under half trace to an unresolved V gene, and the reason for the others is unknown. The sample profile shows approximately 150,000 clones; more than 70% of them were found once. The top ten clones comprise about 10% of the sample. Sequenced input: PBMCs. Source of these receptors: a man aged 25 to 40 in good health and CMV-seropositive.

This sequence joins TRBV9 and TRBJ2-1; 7 bases are a match to TRBD2. CDR1 is SGDLS, CDR2 YYNGEE, per germline. V was clipped by 2 bases and J by 3 bases; unmatched bases: 2. The length of the CDR3 is 14 residues. The CDR3 DNA is TGTGCCAGCAGCGTTGGGACTAACTACAATGAGCAGTTCTTC. This codes for CASSVGTNYNEQFF.

The V and J genes are TRBV27 and TRBJ1-3; a weak D match, TRBD1 (5 bases). There are 12 residues in the CDR3. Germline CDR1 is MNHEY and CDR2 is SMNVEV (reference sequence). Trimming left V 11 bases short and J 2 bases short, with 10 bases between. CDR3 sequence reads: CASRGAGNTIYF. CDR3 nucleotides: TGTGCCTCGCGGGGGGCTGGAAACACCATATATTTT.

The rearrangement joins TRBV6-1 to TRBJ1-2; D is uncertain. Germline V lookup: CDR1 MNHNS, CDR2 SASEGT. The V and J ends lost 2 bases and 8 bases respectively, with 9 bases between them. CDR3 length: 12 amino acids. CDR3 sequence (DNA): TGTGCCAGCAGTGAAAGCGAGAGCGGCTACACCTTC. It is translated as CASSESESGYTF.

V gene TRBV6-6 combines with J gene TRBJ1-5; TRBD1 might be the D (6 bases). From germline, CDR1 is MNHNY and CDR2 SVGAGI (reference sequence). Trimming cost V 2 bases and J 3 bases, with 11 bases left between them. The length of the CDR3 is 15 residues. In DNA form, the CDR3 reads TGTGCCAGCAGTTACCTCGGGACACCCAATCAGCCCCAGCATTTT. Protein product: CASSYLGTPNQPQHF.

This chain links TRBV10-1 with TRBJ2-3, with TRBD2 as a possible D gene (7 bases). This CDR3 has 15 residues. Germline V lookup: CDR1 WNHNN, CDR2 SYGVQD (reference sequence). V was trimmed by 2 bases and J by 3 bases, leaving 12 bases between them. CDR3 in amino acids: CASSERTRGTDTQYF. DNA of the CDR3: TGCGCCAGCAGTGAGAGGACTAGGGGGACAGATACGCAGTATTTT.

CDR3 loop: CASSQLAGRETQYF. For the CDR3, the DNA is TGCGCCAGCAGCCAACTGGCGGGAAGGGAGACCCAGTACTTC. This sequence joins TRBV4-1 and TRBJ2-5, with D maybe TRBD2 (6 bases). The CDR3 has 14 residues. V lost 2 bases and J 5 bases, leaving 12 bases between the germline ends. Per the germline V gene, CDR1 is MGHRA and CDR2 is YSYEKL.

J is TRBJ2-7 and V is TRBV5-4; 9 bases are a match to TRBD1. Germline CDR1 and CDR2: SGHNT and YYREEE (reference sequence). Germline trimming cut 4 bases from V and 3 bases from J; bases unmatched to any gene: 8. The CDR3 has 15 amino acids. In DNA form, the CDR3 reads TGTGCCAGCAGCGCATACCGGGACAGGGACTACGAGCAGTACTTC. Translating gives CASSAYRDRDYEQYF. Full variable domain (missing parts from reference TRBV5-4 and TRBJ2-7): ETGVTQSPTHLIKTRGQQVTLRCSSQSGHNTVSWYQQALGQGPQFIFQYYREEENGRGNFPPRFSGLQFPNYSSELNVNALELDDSALYLCASSAYRDRDYEQYFGPGTRLTVT.

The rearrangement joins TRBV11-2 to TRBJ2-5; D is possibly TRBD1 (5 bases). CDR3 length: 14 residues. Trimming cost V 4 bases and J 4 bases, with 13 bases left between them. The V gene's germline CDR1 is SGHAT and CDR2 FQNNGV. The CDR3 nucleotides are TGTGCCAGCAGCTCCTCCCGTGGGGCAGAGACCCAGTACTTC. It translates to CASSSSRGAETQYF. Using reference TRBV11-2 and TRBJ2-5 for the parts outside the CDR3, the full variable domain is EAGVAQSPRYKIIEKRQSVAFWCNPISGHATLYWYQQILGQGPKLLIQFQNNGVVDDSQLPKDRFSAERLKGVDSTLKIQPAKLEDSAVYLCASSSSRGAETQYFGPGTRLLVL.